This T cell receptor (beta chain) is drawn from a study of CD4 and CD8 cells across lung adenocarcinoma regions. The patients had localized lung adenocarcinoma, a non-small cell subtype. Trimming removed 2 bases from V and 5 bases from J, with 11 bases in between. The V gene's germline CDR1 is ENHRY and CDR2 SYGVKD. CDR3 length: 14 amino acids. TCRdb processed the PCR reads anew with MiXCR; each CDR3 protein has one entry. The sample contains some 10,000 distinct CDR3 sequences, around 59% of which appear only once. The source of this sequence is a male donor with lung adenocarcinoma. The CD4 and CD8 labels of this study may be unreliable. This sequence joins TRBV10-3 and TRBJ2-3; a possible D gene is TRBD1 (6 bases). Sequences were obtained from CD8+ T cells from the margin of a lung tumor. The CDR3 loop reads CAISEAGVEDTQYF. CDR3 sequence (DNA): TGTGCCATCAGTGAGGCAGGGGTAGAAGATACGCAGTATTTT.